The 30 T cell receptor beta chains presented below share a single source sample, sequenced in a study of T cell clonotyping in hematopoietic cell transplantation. Some clones are missing from TCRdb's copy, which holds only in-frame ones; the method was immunoSEQ multiplex PCR. The repertoire holds 16,000 or so clones, with 93% as singletons. Regarding time point: recipient sample about 28 days before transplant, after cytoreduction. Sequenced material: peripheral blood mononuclear cells, taken before stem cell transplant. These receptors came from a man between 18 and 29 years old with biphenotypic leukemia. Some clones in this sample may be carry-over from other donors' samples.

This chain links TRBV28 with TRBJ1-3; D ambiguous. This CDR3 has 14 amino acids. The V gene's germline CDR1 is MDHEN and CDR2 SYDVKM. Trimming took 3 bases from V and 0 from J, leaving 6 bases between them. The CDR3 reads CASSLAASGNTIYF. CDR3 DNA: TGTGCCAGCAGTTTGGCAGCCTCTGGAAACACCATATATTTT.

The rearrangement links TRBV7-2 to TRBJ2-5; tentative D call: TRBD1 (5 bases). Trimming cost V 5 bases and J 3 bases, with 13 bases left between them. The length of the CDR3 is 14 residues. CDR1 SGHTA and CDR2 FQGNSA come from the germline V gene. CDR3 protein: CASSLLTREETQYF. The CDR3 DNA is TGTGCCAGCAGCCTACTGACCAGGGAAGAGACCCAGTACTTC.

The chain has TRBV27 and TRBJ2-7, with 8 bases lining up with TRBD2. This CDR3 is 15 amino acids long. V was clipped by 7 bases and J by 5 bases; unmatched bases: 13. Germline-derived CDR1 and CDR2 are MNHEY and SMNVEV (reference sequence). CDR3 sequence: CASTPSRGGWDEQYF. The CDR3 DNA is TGTGCCAGCACTCCCTCCCGGGGGGGCTGGGACGAGCAGTACTTC.

This clone has only one observation. This chain connects TRBV6-1 to TRBJ2-6, with D possibly matching TRBD1 (6 bases). This CDR3 has 15 residues. Germline V gives CDR1 MNHNS, CDR2 SASEGT. V was cut by 1 base and J by 2 bases, with 6 bases left in between. Written as DNA, the CDR3 is TGTGCCAGCAGTGAAGAGGGGGCTGGGGCCAACGTCCTGACTTTC. Encoded protein: CASSEEGAGANVLTF.

This chain uses TRBV30 with TRBJ2-6, with a weak D call TRBD1 (6 bases). V was cut by 8 bases and J by 0 bases, with 17 bases left in between. This CDR3 region has 16 residues. The germline CDR1 and CDR2 sequences are GTSNPN and SVGIG (reference sequence). CDR3 coding DNA: TGTGCCCTTTCGCAGGGGTCTTTCTCTGGGGCCAACGTCCTGACTTTC. Translating gives CALSQGSFSGANVLTF.

This rearrangement joins TRBV11-2 to TRBJ2-5; D might be TRBD2 (6 bases). V was cut by 1 base and J by 9 bases, with 27 bases left in between. The CDR3 spans 18 residues. Germline CDR1 and CDR2: SGHAT and FQNNGV. CDR3 in DNA: TGTGCCAGCAGCTTAGGGCTAGCGCGCCATATAAGAGATGTGTCCCAGTACTTC. Translation gives CASSLGLARHIRDVSQYF. The variable domain in full, with the rest retrieved from reference TRBV11-2 and TRBJ2-5, is EAGVAQSPRYKIIEKRQSVAFWCNPISGHATLYWYQQILGQGPKLLIQFQNNGVVDDSQLPKDRFSAERLKGVDSTLKIQPAKLEDSAVYLCASSLGLARHIRDVSQYFGPGTRLLVL.

The gene calls are TRBV23-1 and TRBJ2-3, with D perhaps TRBD2 (6 bases). TRBV23-1 counts as an open reading frame of uncertain function. The CDR3 is made up of 12 amino acids. Trimming left V 6 bases short and J 14 bases short, with 18 bases between. The CDR3 loop reads CASSQGRLDLYF. The CDR3 DNA reads as TGCGCCAGCAGCCAAGGGAGACTAGATCTGTATTTT.

The chain uses TRBV28 and TRBJ2-3; 11 nucleotides line up with TRBD2. CDR1 is MDHEN and CDR2 is SYDVKM in the germline V gene. With V trimmed by 4 bases and J by 0 bases, 12 bases remained unmatched. CDR3 length: 19 amino acids. The CDR3 is CASSSPNLRLAGSTDTQYF. CDR3 coding DNA: TGTGCCAGCAGTTCCCCAAATTTGCGACTAGCGGGGAGCACAGATACGCAGTATTTT.

The J gene is TRBJ2-3, the V gene TRBV28; weak D call: TRBD2 (6 bases). V was clipped by 3 bases and J by 0 bases, with 10 bases between them. The CDR3 has 15 residues. CDR1 and CDR2 (germline): MDHEN, SYDVKM. Here the CDR3 DNA reads TGTGCCAGCAGTTTGGGCGGGGAAAGCACAGATACGCAGTATTTT. The encoded protein is CASSLGGESTDTQYF. Variable domain in full (rest from reference TRBV28 and TRBJ2-3): DVKVTQSSRYLVKRTGEKVFLECVQDMDHENMFWYRQDPGLGLRLIYFSYDVKMKEKGDIPEGYSVSREKKERFSLILESASTNQTSMYLCASSLGGESTDTQYFGPGTRLTVL.

This chain connects TRBV6-5 to TRBJ2-7; no clear D gene. Germline V gene sequence: CDR1 MNHEY, CDR2 SVGAGI. The CDR3 has 13 residues. V lost 0 bases and J lost 1, with 4 bases in between. The CDR3 sequence is CASSYSASYEQYF. CDR3 coding DNA: TGTGCCAGCAGTTACTCGGCTTCCTACGAGCAGTACTTC.

V and J are TRBV11-2 and TRBJ1-2, with 8 positions matching TRBD1. V trimming: 2 bases; J trimming: 4 bases; junction bases outside the gene matches: 9. The CDR3 loop spans 16 amino acids. Germline CDR1 reads SGHAT; CDR2 reads FQNNGV. Here the CDR3 DNA reads TGTGCCAGCAGCTTAAGATATGGGACAGGCCTCTATGGCTACACCTTC. This translates into CASSLRYGTGLYGYTF.

The chain couples TRBV28 to TRBJ1-2, with D possibly being TRBD1 (6 bases). This CDR3 region has 17 residues. The V end was cut by 5 bases, the J end by 5 bases, with 24 bases between. Germline loops: CDR1 MDHEN, CDR2 SYDVKM. The CDR3 protein is CASSAPRQGRLLYGYTF. The CDR3 DNA follows: TGTGCCAGCAGTGCCCCTCGGCAGGGGCGCCTTTTGTATGGCTACACCTTC.

CDR3 in amino acids: CASSLGIPGTYEQYF. The CDR3 coding sequence is TGCGCCAGCAGCTTGGGGATCCCTGGGACCTACGAGCAGTACTTC. The rearrangement uses TRBV5-1 and TRBJ2-7; D is undetermined. This CDR3 has 15 amino acids. CDR1 SGHRS and CDR2 YFSETQ come from the germline V gene. V lost 0 bases, J lost 2 bases, and 12 bases lay in between.

The chain carries TRBV5-6 and TRBJ1-2, with D maybe TRBD1 (5 bases). Looked up from germline, CDR1 is SGHDT and CDR2 is YYEEEE. Trimming removed 3 bases from V and 4 bases from J, with 13 bases in between. This CDR3 contains 14 residues. The CDR3 bases are TGTGCCAGCAGCTGGGGCCGGGAGCTCTATGGCTACACCTTC. Its protein is CASSWGRELYGYTF.

The chain joins TRBV6-5 to TRBJ1-4; D not resolved. CDR1 is MNHEY and CDR2 is SVGAGI in the germline V gene. V was clipped by 5 bases and J by 5 bases, with 12 bases between them. The CDR3 runs 14 residues. The CDR3 DNA reads TGTGCCAGCAGTCCCGAATGGTTCAATGAAAAACTGTTTTTT. Translation gives CASSPEWFNEKLFF.

The rearrangement uses TRBV28 and TRBJ2-1; D gene ambiguous. Per germline, CDR1 MDHEN and CDR2 SYDVKM. The V gene lost 1 base and the J gene lost 8 bases, with 21 bases spanning the gap. The CDR3 sequence is 17 residues long. CDR3 in amino acids: CASSLLRGPRPNDEQFF. The CDR3 DNA reads TGTGCCAGCAGTTTATTGCGCGGCCCGCGCCCCAACGATGAGCAGTTCTTC.

The rearrangement uses TRBV27 and TRBJ1-6; 12 nucleotides line up with TRBD1. This CDR3 has 16 amino acids. Per germline, CDR1 MNHEY and CDR2 SMNVEV (reference sequence). After removal of 5 bases from V and 10 bases from J, the junction contained 9 bases not matched to a gene. The CDR3 sequence is CASSRSRDRGLSPLHF. The CDR3 coding sequence is TGTGCCAGCAGTAGATCCAGGGACAGGGGGCTATCACCCCTCCACTTT.

This rearrangement joins TRBV6-5 to TRBJ1-1, with D hard to call. This CDR3 contains 12 residues. Trimming left V 6 bases short and J 3 bases short, with 8 bases between. Germline V CDR1 and CDR2: MNHEY, SVGAGI. In nucleotides, the CDR3 is TGTGCCAGCAGCTCTGGACACACTGAAGCTTTCTTT. It specifies CASSSGHTEAFF.

The chain combines TRBV30 with TRBJ1-3; D is unclear. The CDR3 covers 12 residues. V lost 0 bases and J lost 7, with 7 bases in between. Per the germline V gene, CDR1 is GTSNPN and CDR2 is SVGIG (reference sequence). The CDR3 sequence: CAWSVWDNTIYF. As DNA, the CDR3 is TGTGCCTGGAGTGTCTGGGATAACACCATATATTTT.

This clone has just one count. The gene calls are TRBV30 and TRBJ1-2; TRBD1 might be the D (6 bases). Trimming pared 0 bases from V and 4 bases from J, leaving 9 bases between. The CDR3 has 13 residues. Germline V gives CDR1 GTSNPN, CDR2 SVGIG (reference sequence). CDR3 sequence reads: CAWSVGGVYGYTF. Here the CDR3 DNA reads TGTGCCTGGAGTGTCGGGGGCGTCTATGGCTACACCTTC.

This clone was picked up one time. J is TRBJ2-7 and V is TRBV20-1; no reliable D call. Germline V CDR1 and CDR2: DFQATT, SNEGSKA (reference sequence). Between the trimmed V and J ends, which lost 1 base and 2 bases, there was a span of 3 bases. This CDR3 region has 11 residues. The CDR3 DNA reads TGCAGTGCTAGAGCTGCCTACGAGCAGTACTTC. Translating gives CSARAAYEQYF.

V gene TRBV28 combines with J gene TRBJ1-1; no clear D gene. CDR1 MDHEN and CDR2 SYDVKM come from the germline V gene. The CDR3 loop spans 15 amino acids. The V end was cut by 5 bases, the J end by 11 bases, with 24 bases between. CDR3 DNA: TGTGCCAGCAGTAGAGCAGTCGACGAGTGGTGTGATGCTTTCTTT. Translating gives CASSRAVDEWCDAFF. Full variable domain (remainder filled in from reference TRBV28 and TRBJ1-1): DVKVTQSSRYLVKRTGEKVFLECVQDMDHENMFWYRQDPGLGLRLIYFSYDVKMKEKGDIPEGYSVSREKKERFSLILESASTNQTSMYLCASSRAVDEWCDAFFGQGTRLTVV.

The DNA of the CDR3 is TGTGCCAGCAGCACACGGGGGCACTACGAGCAGTACTTC. Protein: CASSTRGHYEQYF. V and J are TRBV7-2 and TRBJ2-7; D tentatively reads TRBD1 or TRBD2 (6 bases each). Germline CDR1 reads SGHTA; CDR2 reads FQGNSA. V dropped 5 bases and J dropped 3 bases, with 11 bases sitting between them. There are 13 residues in the CDR3. Full variable domain (remainder filled in from reference TRBV7-2 and TRBJ2-7): GAGVSQSPSNKVTEKGKDVELRCDPISGHTALYWYRQSLGQGLEFLIYFQGNSAPDKSGLPSDRFSAERTGGSVSTLTIQRTQQEDSAVYLCASSTRGHYEQYFGPGTRLTVT.

The J gene is TRBJ2-5, the V gene TRBV27; TRBD1 might be the D (6 bases). Deletions cut 5 bases from V and 2 bases from J, with 15 bases between. Germline values: CDR1 MNHEY, CDR2 SMNVEV (reference sequence). The CDR3 consists of 15 residues. This CDR3 is CASSMHSTGQETQYF. Here the CDR3 DNA reads TGTGCCAGCAGTATGCACTCGACAGGACAAGAGACCCAGTACTTC.

V and J are TRBV4-1 and TRBJ2-5; 9 nucleotides match TRBD2. Trimming at V came to 1 base and at J to 2 bases, leaving 5 bases not matched to a gene. CDR3 length equals 16 residues. Per the germline V gene, CDR1 is MGHRA and CDR2 is YSYEKL. The CDR3 here is CASSQGYSGGQETQYF. The CDR3 DNA sequence: TGCGCCAGCAGCCAAGGTTATAGCGGGGGTCAAGAGACCCAGTACTTC.

This clone showed up just once. The chain couples TRBV4-1 to TRBJ2-5, with TRBD2 matching over 9 bases. The CDR3 extends over 15 amino acids. The V and J ends lost 8 bases and 3 bases, in that order; junction bases with no gene match: 10. In germline, CDR1 is MGHRA, CDR2 YSYEKL. The CDR3 nucleotides are TGCGCCAGCTCCTGGACGCGGGGGGGCGAAGAGACCCAGTACTTC. Protein sequence: CASSWTRGGEETQYF.

The V and J genes are TRBV30 and TRBJ2-7; a possible D gene is TRBD1 (6 bases). V lost 4 bases and J lost 0, with 10 bases in between. Per germline, CDR1 GTSNPN and CDR2 SVGIG (reference sequence). The CDR3 covers 13 residues. CDR3 sequence (DNA): TGTGCCTGGAATGGGGGCAACTCCTACGAGCAGTACTTC. It specifies CAWNGGNSYEQYF.

V is TRBV20-1 and J is TRBJ1-4; D is unresolved. CDR3 length equals 10 residues. The V end lost 3 bases, the J end lost 4 bases, and 0 bases lay between the germline ends. Germline V gene sequence: CDR1 DFQATT, CDR2 SNEGSKA (reference sequence). CDR3 sequence reads: CSASNEKLFF. The CDR3, as DNA: TGCAGTGCTAGTAATGAAAAACTGTTTTTT.

This chain connects TRBV5-6 to TRBJ2-7; tentatively, D is TRBD1 (5 bases). V gave up 2 bases and J gave up 3 bases, with 12 bases separating them. Germline V lookup: CDR1 SGHDT, CDR2 YYEEEE. The CDR3 extends over 14 amino acids. CDR3 region: CASSFGRAIYEQYF. CDR3 nucleotide sequence: TGTGCCAGCAGCTTCGGCAGGGCGATCTACGAGCAGTACTTC.

The V call is TRBV5-6, the J call TRBJ2-3, with D possibly being TRBD1 (7 bases). The V end lost 4 bases, the J end lost 0 bases, and 15 bases lay between the germline ends. Germline CDR1 and CDR2: SGHDT and YYEEEE. The CDR3 is made up of 16 amino acids. This CDR3 is CASSGGTESSTDTQYF. In nucleotides, the CDR3 is TGTGCCAGCAGCGGAGGGACAGAGTCTAGCACAGATACGCAGTATTTT.